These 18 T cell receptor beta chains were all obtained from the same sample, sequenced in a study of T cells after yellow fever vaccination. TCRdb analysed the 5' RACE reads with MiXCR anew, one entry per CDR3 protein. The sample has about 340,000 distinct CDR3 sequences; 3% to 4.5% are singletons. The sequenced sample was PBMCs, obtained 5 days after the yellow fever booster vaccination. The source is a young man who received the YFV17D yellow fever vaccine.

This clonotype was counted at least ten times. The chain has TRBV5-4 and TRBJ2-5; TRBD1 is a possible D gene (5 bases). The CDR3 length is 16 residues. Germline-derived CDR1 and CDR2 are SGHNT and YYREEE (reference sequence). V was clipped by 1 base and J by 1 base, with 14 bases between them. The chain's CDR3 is CASSLSWGRSQETQYF. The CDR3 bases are TGTGCCAGCAGCTTGAGCTGGGGCAGATCCCAAGAGACCCAGTACTTC.

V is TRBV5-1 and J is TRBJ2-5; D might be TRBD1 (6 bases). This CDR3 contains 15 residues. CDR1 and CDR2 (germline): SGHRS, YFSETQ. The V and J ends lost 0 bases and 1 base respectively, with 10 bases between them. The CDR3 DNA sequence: TGCGCCAGCAGCTTGGTAGGGGGACCCCAAGAGACCCAGTACTTC. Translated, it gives CASSLVGGPQETQYF.

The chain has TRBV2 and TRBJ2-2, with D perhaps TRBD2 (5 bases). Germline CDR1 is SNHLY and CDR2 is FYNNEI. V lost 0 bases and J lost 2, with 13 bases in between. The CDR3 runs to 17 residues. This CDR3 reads CASSEALGRGNTGELFF. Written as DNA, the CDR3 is TGTGCCAGCAGTGAAGCGCTTGGGAGAGGAAACACCGGGGAGCTGTTTTTT.

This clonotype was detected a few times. The CDR3 is CASSQDSGAALREQYV. CDR3 in DNA: TGCGCCAGCAGCCAAGATTCTGGAGCGGCCCTTAGGGAGCAGTACGTC. The chain has TRBV4-1 and TRBJ2-7; tentatively, D is TRBD2 (5 bases). The germline gives CDR1 MGHRA, CDR2 YSYEKL. The V end lost 0 bases, the J end lost 7 bases, and 19 bases lay between the germline ends. This CDR3 is built from 16 residues.

This chain's CDR3 is CASSPPPGQGKDEQFF. CDR3 DNA sequence: TGTGCCAGCAGCCCGCCTCCGGGACAGGGTAAAGATGAGCAGTTCTTC. V and J are TRBV7-9 and TRBJ2-1, with TRBD1 matching over 9 bases. This CDR3 has 16 residues. Germline-derived CDR1 and CDR2 are SEHNR and FQNEAQ (reference sequence). The ends lost 5 bases at V and 8 bases at J; junction bases unmatched: 13.

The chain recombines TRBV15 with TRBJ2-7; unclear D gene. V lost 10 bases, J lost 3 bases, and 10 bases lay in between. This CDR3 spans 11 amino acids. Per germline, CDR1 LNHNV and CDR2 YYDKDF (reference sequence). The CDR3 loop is CANAPGYEQYV. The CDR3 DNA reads TGTGCCAACGCCCCGGGCTACGAGCAGTACGTC.

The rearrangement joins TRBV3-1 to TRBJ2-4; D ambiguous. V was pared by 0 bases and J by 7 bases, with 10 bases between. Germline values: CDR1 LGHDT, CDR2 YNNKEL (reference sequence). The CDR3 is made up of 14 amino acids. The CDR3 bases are TGTGCCAGCAGCCAAGACCCGGGTGTCAACATTCAGTACTTC. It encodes CASSQDPGVNIQYF.

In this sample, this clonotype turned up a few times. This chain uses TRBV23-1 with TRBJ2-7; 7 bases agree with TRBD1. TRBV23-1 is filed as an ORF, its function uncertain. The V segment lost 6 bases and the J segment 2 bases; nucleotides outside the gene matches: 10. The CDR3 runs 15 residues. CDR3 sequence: CASRTRDRPTYEQYV. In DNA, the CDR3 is TGCGCCAGCAGAACAAGGGACAGACCGACCTACGAGCAGTACGTC.

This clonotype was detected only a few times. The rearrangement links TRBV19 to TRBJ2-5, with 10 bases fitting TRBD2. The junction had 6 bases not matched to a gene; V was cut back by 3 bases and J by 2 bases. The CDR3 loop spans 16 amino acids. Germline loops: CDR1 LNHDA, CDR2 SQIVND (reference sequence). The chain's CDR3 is CASSISPAGGQETQYF. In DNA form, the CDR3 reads TGTGCCAGTAGTATCTCCCCAGCGGGGGGGCAAGAGACCCAGTACTTC. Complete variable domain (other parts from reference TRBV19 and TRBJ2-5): DGGITQSPKYLFRKEGQNVTLSCEQNLNHDAMYWYRQDPGQGLRLIYYSQIVNDFQKGDIAEGYSVSREKKESFPLTVTSAQKNPTAFYLCASSISPAGGQETQYFGPGTRLLVL.

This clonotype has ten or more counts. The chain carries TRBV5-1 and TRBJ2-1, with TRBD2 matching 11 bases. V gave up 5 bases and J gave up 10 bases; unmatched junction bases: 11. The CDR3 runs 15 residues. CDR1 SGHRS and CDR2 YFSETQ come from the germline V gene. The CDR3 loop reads CASRPLAGEPPEQFF. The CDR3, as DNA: TGCGCCAGCAGGCCACTAGCGGGGGAGCCGCCGGAGCAGTTCTTC. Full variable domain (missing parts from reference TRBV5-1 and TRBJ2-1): KAGVTQTPRYLIKTRGQQVTLSCSPISGHRSVSWYQQTPGQGLQFLFEYFSETQRNKGNFPGRFSGRQFSNSRSEMNVSTLELGDSALYLCASRPLAGEPPEQFFGPGTRLTVL.

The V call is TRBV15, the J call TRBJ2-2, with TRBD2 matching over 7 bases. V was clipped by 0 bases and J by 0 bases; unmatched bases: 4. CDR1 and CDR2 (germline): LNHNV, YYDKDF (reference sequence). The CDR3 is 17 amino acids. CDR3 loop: CATSREAGQANTGELFF. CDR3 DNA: TGTGCCACCAGCAGAGAAGCGGGGCAAGCGAACACCGGGGAGCTGTTTTTT.

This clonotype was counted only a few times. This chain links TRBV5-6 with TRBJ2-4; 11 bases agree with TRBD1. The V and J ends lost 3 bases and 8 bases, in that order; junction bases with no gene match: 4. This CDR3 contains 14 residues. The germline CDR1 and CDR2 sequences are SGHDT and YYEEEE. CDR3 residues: CASSYRDRGYIQYF. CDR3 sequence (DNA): TGTGCCAGCAGCTACCGGGACAGGGGGTACATTCAGTACTTC. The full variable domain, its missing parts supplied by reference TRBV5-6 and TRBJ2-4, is DAGVTQSPTHLIKTRGQQVTLRCSPKSGHDTVSWYQQALGQGPQFIFQYYEEEERQRGNFPDRFSGHQFPNYSSELNVNALLLGDSALYLCASSYRDRGYIQYFGAGTRLSVL.

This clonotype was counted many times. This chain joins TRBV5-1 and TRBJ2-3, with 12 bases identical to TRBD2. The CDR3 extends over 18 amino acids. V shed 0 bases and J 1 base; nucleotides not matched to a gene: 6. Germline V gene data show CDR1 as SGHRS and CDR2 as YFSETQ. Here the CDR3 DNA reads TGCGCCAGCAGCTTGGCCGTGGCTAGCGGGGGGGGCACAGATACGCAGTATTTT. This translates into CASSLAVASGGGTDTQYF.

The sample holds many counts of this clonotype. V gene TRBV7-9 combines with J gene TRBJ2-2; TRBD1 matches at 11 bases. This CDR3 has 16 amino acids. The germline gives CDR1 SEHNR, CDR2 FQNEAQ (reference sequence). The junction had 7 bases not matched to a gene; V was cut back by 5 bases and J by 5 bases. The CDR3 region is CASSPFRDRGTGELFF. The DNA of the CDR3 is TGTGCCAGCAGCCCCTTCCGGGACAGGGGGACCGGGGAGCTGTTTTTT.

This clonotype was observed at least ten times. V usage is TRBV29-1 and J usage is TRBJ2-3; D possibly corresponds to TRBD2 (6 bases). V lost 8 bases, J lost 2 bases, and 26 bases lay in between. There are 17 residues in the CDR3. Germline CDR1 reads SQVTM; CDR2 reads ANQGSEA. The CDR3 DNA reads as TGCAGCCTCCGAGGCGGGGACCTCACTCGGTTCACAGATACGCAGTATTTT. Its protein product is CSLRGGDLTRFTDTQYF.

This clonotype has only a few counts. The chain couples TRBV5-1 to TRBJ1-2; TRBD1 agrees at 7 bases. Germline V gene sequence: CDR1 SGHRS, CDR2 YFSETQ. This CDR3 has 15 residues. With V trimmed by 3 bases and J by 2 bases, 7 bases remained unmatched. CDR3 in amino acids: CASSSTGWRNYGYTF. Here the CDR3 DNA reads TGCGCCAGCAGCTCGACAGGGTGGAGGAACTATGGCTACACCTTC.

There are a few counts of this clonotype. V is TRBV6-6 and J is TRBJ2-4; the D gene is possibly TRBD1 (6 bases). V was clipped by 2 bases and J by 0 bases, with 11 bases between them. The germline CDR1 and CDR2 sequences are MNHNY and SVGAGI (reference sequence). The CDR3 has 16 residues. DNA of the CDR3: TGTGCCAGCAGTTACACCCTGGACAGAGCCAAAAACATTCAGTACTTC. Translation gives CASSYTLDRAKNIQYF.

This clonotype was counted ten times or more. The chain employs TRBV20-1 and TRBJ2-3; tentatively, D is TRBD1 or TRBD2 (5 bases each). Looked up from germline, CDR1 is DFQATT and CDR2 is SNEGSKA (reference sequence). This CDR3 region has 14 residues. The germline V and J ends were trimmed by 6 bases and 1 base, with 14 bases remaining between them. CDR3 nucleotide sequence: TGCAGTGCCACGGTCGGGGCGGGCACAGATACGCAGTATTTT. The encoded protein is CSATVGAGTDTQYF.